The table lists the clone carrying this TCR beta chain with a count of one. This sample is drawn from a study of blood T cell repertoires in COVID-19. Study at large: The United States, Italy and Spain were the sources of the acute and convalescent COVID-19 samples. In each case, the material was cDNA or gDNA derived from T cells, B-cell-depleted T cells, or PBMCs.

The germline V gene encodes CDR1 ENHRY and CDR2 SYGVKD. With 10 bases clipped from V and 0 bases from J, the junction kept 2 bases outside the gene matches. This CDR3 has 12 residues. Original processing notes: By means of reference gene primer amplification, nucleated cell counts were estimated. The protocol was immunoSEQ multiplex PCR, while the TCRdb copy is restricted to in-frame clones and leaves out a portion. The D gene and trimming were derived from the DNA, and the V and J assignments and clone size from that table. The sample has around 180,000 clones, about 74% seen once; the top ten hold 3%.

The sequence derives from a woman older than 75 with acute or convalescent COVID-19. The chain combines TRBV10-3 with TRBJ2-5, with 7 bases identical to TRBD1. The sequencing sample was made of peripheral blood. The CDR3 DNA follows: TGTGCCACCCAGGGGGACCAAGAGACCCAGTACTTC. Amino acid sequence: CATQGDQETQYF.